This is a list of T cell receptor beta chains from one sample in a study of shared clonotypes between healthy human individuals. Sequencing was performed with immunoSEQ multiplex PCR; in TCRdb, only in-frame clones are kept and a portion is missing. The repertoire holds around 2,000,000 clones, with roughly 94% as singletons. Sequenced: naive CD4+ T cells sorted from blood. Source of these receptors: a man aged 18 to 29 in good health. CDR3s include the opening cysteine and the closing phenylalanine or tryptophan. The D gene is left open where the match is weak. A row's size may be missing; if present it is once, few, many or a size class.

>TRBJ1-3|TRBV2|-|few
CASSEATRNTIYF
TGTGCCAGCAGTGAAGCAACACGAAACACCATATATTTT
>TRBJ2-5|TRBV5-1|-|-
CASSLQGDETQYF
TGCGCCAGCAGCTTGCAAGGGGATGAGACCCAGTACTTC
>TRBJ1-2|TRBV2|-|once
CASSDGGRSYGYTF
TGTGCCAGCAGTGATGGGGGACGGAGCTATGGCTACACCTTC
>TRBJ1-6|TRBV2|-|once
CASILPGAPNSPLHF
TGTGCCAGCATTCTACCGGGTGCCCCTAATTCACCCCTCCACTTT
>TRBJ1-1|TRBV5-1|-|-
CASSGNMNTEAFF
TGCGCCAGCAGCGGAAACATGAACACTGAAGCTTTCTTT
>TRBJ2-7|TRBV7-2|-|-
CASSLTTGSYEQYF
TGTGCCAGCAGCTTAACGACAGGCTCCTACGAGCAGTACTTC
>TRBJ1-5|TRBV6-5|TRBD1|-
CASSYGQGAWPQHF
TGTGCCAGCAGTTACGGACAGGGGGCTTGGCCCCAGCATTTT
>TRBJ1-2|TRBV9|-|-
CASSVDRGGYGYTF
TGTGCCAGCAGCGTAGATCGGGGAGGCTATGGCTACACCTTC
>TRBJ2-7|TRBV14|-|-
CASSQITYEQYF
TGTGCCAGCAGCCAGATTACCTACGAGCAGTACTTC
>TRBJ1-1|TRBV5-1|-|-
CASSLVQGLNTEAFF
TGCGCCAGCAGCTTGGTTCAGGGGCTGAACACTGAAGCTTTCTTT
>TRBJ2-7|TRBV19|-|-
CASRRGMNYEQYF
TGTGCCAGTAGACGGGGCATGAACTACGAGCAGTACTTC
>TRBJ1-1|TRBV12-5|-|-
CASAFDRTEAFF
TGTGCTAGTGCCTTTGACAGGACTGAAGCTTTCTTT
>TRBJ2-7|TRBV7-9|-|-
CASSLAAGGTSYEQYF
TGTGCCAGCAGTTTGGCTGCGGGCGGGACTTCCTACGAGCAGTACTTC
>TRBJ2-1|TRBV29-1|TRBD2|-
CSVAMTSGGFNEQFF
TGCAGCGTTGCCATGACTAGCGGGGGTTTTAATGAGCAGTTCTTC
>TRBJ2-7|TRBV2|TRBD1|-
CATSRDRNSYEQYF
TGTGCCACCAGCAGGGACAGGAATTCCTACGAGCAGTACTTC
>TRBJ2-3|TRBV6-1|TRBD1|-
CASSGRYRDRPTSTDTQYF
TGTGCCAGCAGTGGTCGCTACCGGGACAGGCCGACTAGCACAGATACGCAGTATTTT
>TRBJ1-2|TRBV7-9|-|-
CASSPGRNYNYGYTF
TGTGCCAGCAGCCCGGGACGCAATTATAACTATGGCTACACCTTC
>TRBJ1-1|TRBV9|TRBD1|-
CASSAGTGDTEAFF
TGTGCCAGCAGCGCCGGGACAGGGGACACTGAAGCTTTCTTT
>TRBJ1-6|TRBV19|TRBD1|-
CASSSTDRSNNSPLHF
TGTGCCAGTAGTTCGACGGACAGGAGTAATAATTCACCCCTCCACTTT
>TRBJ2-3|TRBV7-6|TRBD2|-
CATSGSLADTQYF
TGTGCCACTAGCGGGAGTCTGGCAGATACGCAGTATTTT
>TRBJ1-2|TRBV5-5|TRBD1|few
CASRWTGDYGYTF
TGTGCCAGCAGGTGGACAGGGGACTATGGCTACACCTTC
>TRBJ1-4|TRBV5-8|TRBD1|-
CASSLGGQISEKLFF
TGTGCCAGCAGCTTGGGGGGACAGATCTCTGAAAAACTGTTTTTT
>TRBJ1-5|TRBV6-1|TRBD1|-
CASSEGQGLNQPQHF
TGTGCCAGCAGTGAGGGACAGGGGCTCAATCAGCCCCAGCATTTT
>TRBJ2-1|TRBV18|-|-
CASSVIGDPRAYNEQFF
TGTGCCAGCTCTGTCATTGGCGACCCCCGCGCGTACAATGAGCAGTTCTTC
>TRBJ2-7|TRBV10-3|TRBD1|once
CAISESGQVYEQYF
TGTGCCATCAGTGAGTCGGGACAGGTCTACGAGCAGTACTTC
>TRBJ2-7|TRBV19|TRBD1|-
CASSNLPGQGAYEQYF
TGTGCCAGTAGTAATCTTCCGGGACAGGGGGCCTACGAGCAGTACTTC
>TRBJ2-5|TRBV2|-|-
CASSEAQETQYF
TGTGCCAGCAGTGAGGCCCAAGAGACCCAGTACTTC